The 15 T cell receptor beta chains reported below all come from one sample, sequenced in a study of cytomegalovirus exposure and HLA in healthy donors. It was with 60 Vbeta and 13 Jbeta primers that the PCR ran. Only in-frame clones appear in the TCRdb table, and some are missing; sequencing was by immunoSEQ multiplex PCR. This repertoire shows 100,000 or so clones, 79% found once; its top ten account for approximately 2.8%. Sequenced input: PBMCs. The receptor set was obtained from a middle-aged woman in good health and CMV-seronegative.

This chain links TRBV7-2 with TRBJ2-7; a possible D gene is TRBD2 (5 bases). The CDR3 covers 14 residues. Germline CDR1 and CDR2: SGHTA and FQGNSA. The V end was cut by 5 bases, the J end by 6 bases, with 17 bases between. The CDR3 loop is CASSPGITAGEQYF. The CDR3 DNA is TGTGCCAGCAGCCCTGGGATCACCGCGGGCGAGCAGTACTTC.

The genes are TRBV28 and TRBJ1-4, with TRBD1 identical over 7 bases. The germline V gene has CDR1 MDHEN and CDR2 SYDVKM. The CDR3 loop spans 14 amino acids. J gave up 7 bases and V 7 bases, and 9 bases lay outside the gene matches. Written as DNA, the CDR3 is TGTGCCAGCAACCCCGGGACAGATTTTGAAAAACTGTTTTTT. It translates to CASNPGTDFEKLFF.

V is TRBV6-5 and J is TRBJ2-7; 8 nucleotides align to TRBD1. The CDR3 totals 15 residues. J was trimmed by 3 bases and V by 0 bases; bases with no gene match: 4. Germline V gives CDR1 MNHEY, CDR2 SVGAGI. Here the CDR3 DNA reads TGTGCCAGCAGTTACTCAGAGACAGGGGACTACGAGCAGTACTTC. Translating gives CASSYSETGDYEQYF.

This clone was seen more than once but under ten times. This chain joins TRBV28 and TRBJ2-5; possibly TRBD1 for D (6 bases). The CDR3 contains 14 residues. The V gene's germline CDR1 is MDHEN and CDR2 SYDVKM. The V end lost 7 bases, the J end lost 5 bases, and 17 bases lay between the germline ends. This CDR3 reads CASTELQGEETQYF. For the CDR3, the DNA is TGTGCCAGCACCGAGCTACAGGGAGAGGAGACCCAGTACTTC. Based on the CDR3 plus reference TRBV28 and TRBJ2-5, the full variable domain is DVKVTQSSRYLVKRTGEKVFLECVQDMDHENMFWYRQDPGLGLRLIYFSYDVKMKEKGDIPEGYSVSREKKERFSLILESASTNQTSMYLCASTELQGEETQYFGPGTRLLVL.

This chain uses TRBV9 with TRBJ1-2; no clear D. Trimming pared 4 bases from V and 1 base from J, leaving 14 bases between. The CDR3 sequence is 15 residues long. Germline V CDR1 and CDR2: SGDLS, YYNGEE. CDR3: CASSPAGGSNYGYTF. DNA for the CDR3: TGTGCCAGCAGCCCAGCCGGCGGAAGTAACTATGGCTACACCTTC.

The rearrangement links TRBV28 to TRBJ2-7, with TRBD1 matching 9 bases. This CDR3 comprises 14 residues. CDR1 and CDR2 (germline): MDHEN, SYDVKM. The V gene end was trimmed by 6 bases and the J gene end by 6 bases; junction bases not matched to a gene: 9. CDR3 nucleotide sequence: TGTGCCAGCAGGCCGGGACAGGGACTCTCCGAGCAGTACTTC. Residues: CASRPGQGLSEQYF. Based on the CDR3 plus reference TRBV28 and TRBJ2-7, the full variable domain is DVKVTQSSRYLVKRTGEKVFLECVQDMDHENMFWYRQDPGLGLRLIYFSYDVKMKEKGDIPEGYSVSREKKERFSLILESASTNQTSMYLCASRPGQGLSEQYFGPGTRLTVT.

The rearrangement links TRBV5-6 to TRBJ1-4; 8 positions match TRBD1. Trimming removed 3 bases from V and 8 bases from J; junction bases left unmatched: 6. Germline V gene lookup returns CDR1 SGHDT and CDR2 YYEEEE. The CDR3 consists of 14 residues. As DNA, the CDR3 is TGTGCCAGCAGCTCCAGGGGGCACGGGGAAAAACTGTTTTTT. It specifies CASSSRGHGEKLFF. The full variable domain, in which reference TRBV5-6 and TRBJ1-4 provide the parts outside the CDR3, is DAGVTQSPTHLIKTRGQQVTLRCSPKSGHDTVSWYQQALGQGPQFIFQYYEEEERQRGNFPDRFSGHQFPNYSSELNVNALLLGDSALYLCASSSRGHGEKLFFGSGTQLSVL.

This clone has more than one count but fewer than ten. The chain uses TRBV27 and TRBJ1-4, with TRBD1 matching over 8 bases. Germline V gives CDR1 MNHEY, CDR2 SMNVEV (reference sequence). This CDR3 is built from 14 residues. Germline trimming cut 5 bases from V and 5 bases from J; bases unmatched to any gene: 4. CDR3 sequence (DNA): TGTGCCAGCAGTGGCCGGGACAGGAATGAAAAACTGTTTTTT. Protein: CASSGRDRNEKLFF.

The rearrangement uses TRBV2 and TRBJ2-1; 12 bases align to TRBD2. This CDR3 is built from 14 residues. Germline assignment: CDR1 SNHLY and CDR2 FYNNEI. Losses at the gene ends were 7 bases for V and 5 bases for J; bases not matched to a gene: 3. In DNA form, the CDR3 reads TGTGCCAGCAAACTAGCGGGGGGAGACAATGAGCAGTTCTTC. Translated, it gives CASKLAGGDNEQFF.

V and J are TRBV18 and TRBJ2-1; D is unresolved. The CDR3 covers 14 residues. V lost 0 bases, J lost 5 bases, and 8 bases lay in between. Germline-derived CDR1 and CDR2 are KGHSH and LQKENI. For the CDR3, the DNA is TGTGCCAGCTCACCACCGGTCGACAACAATGAGCAGTTCTTC. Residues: CASSPPVDNNEQFF.

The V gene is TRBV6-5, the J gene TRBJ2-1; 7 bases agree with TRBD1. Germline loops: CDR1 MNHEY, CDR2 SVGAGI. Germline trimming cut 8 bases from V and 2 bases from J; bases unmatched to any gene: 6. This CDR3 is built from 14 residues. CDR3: CASRTGTAYNEQFF. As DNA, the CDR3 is TGTGCCAGCCGCACCGGGACAGCCTACAATGAGCAGTTCTTC.

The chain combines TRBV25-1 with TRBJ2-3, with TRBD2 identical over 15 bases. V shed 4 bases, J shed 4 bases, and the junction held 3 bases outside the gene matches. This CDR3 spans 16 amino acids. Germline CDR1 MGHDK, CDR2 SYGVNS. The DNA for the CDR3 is TGTGCCAGCAGTGGCGGACTAGCGGGAGGGGCAGATACGCAGTATTTT. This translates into CASSGGLAGGADTQYF.

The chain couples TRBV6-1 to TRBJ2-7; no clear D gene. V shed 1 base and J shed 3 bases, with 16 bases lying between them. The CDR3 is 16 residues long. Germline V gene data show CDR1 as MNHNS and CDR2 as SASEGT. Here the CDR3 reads CASSEGRSTRNYEQYF. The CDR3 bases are TGTGCCAGCAGTGAAGGTAGGAGTACGAGGAACTACGAGCAGTACTTC.

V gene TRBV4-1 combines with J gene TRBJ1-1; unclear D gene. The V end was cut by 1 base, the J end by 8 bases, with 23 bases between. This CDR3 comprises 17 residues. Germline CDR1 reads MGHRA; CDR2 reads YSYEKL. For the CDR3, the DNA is TGCGCCAGCAGCCAAGCTTTGAGGGCGGCTGAGAACGCCGAAGCTTTCTTT. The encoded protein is CASSQALRAAENAEAFF.

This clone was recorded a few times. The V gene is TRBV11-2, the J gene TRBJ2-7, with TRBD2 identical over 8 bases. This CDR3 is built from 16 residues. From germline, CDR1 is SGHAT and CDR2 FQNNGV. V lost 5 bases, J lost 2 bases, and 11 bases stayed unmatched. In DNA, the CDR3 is TGTGCCAGCAGCAATCTACGGGGGGGCATCGCCTACGAGCAGTACTTC. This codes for CASSNLRGGIAYEQYF. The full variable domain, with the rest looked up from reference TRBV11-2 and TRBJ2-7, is EAGVAQSPRYKIIEKRQSVAFWCNPISGHATLYWYQQILGQGPKLLIQFQNNGVVDDSQLPKDRFSAERLKGVDSTLKIQPAKLEDSAVYLCASSNLRGGIAYEQYFGPGTRLTVT.